One and the same sample provided the 32 T cell receptor beta chains below, sequenced in a study of beta chain features in type 1 diabetes. Expressed TCRB transcripts were sequenced because the isolated RNA had all been reverse transcribed beforehand. The data were produced by immunoSEQ multiplex PCR, yet TCRdb's version contains in-frame clones alone and is incomplete. The sample consists of fewer than 25,000 clones, roughly 69% of them appearing once. The sequenced sample was Tregs from blood. Receptors were obtained from a woman aged 35 to 49 in good health.

This sequence joins TRBV2 and TRBJ1-1; tentatively, D is TRBD1 (6 bases). Trimming cost V 3 bases and J 7 bases, with 12 bases left between them. The CDR3 has 13 residues. CDR1 and CDR2 (germline): SNHLY, FYNNEI. The CDR3, as DNA: TGTGCCAGCAGTGACAGGGGACGGTTTGAAGCTTTCTTT. Translated: CASSDRGRFEAFF.

In this sample, this clone turned up a few times. The chain has TRBV2 and TRBJ1-2; 8 bases fit TRBD1. This CDR3 region has 13 residues. Germline values: CDR1 SNHLY, CDR2 FYNNEI. V lost 4 bases to trimming and J lost 4 bases; unmatched junction nucleotides: 2. CDR3: CASSAGGIYGYTF. Here the CDR3 DNA reads TGTGCCAGCAGTGCAGGGGGCATCTATGGCTACACCTTC.

The V gene is TRBV18, the J gene TRBJ1-1; D gene uncertain. This CDR3 has 14 amino acids. V was clipped by 3 bases and J by 0 bases, with 8 bases between them. Germline CDR1 reads KGHSH; CDR2 reads LQKENI. This CDR3 reads CASSPQTMNTEAFF. CDR3 nucleotide sequence: TGTGCCAGCTCACCCCAGACAATGAACACTGAAGCTTTCTTT.

V is TRBV5-1 and J is TRBJ2-3; D ambiguous. The V gene lost 1 base and the J gene lost 0 bases, with 3 bases spanning the gap. The CDR3 runs 13 residues. Germline V lookup: CDR1 SGHRS, CDR2 YFSETQ. CDR3 nucleotides: TGCGCCAGCAGCTTGCGGAGCACAGATACGCAGTATTTT. Translated: CASSLRSTDTQYF.

This clone was detected only once. The chain joins TRBV5-1 to TRBJ1-3; D is ambiguous. V was pared by 2 bases and J by 10 bases, with 10 bases between. Germline V gives CDR1 SGHRS, CDR2 YFSETQ. CDR3 length: 12 residues. Written as DNA, the CDR3 is TGCGCCAGCAGCTTACTCGGAGGGACCATATATTTT. The encoded protein is CASSLLGGTIYF.

This chain uses TRBV6-5 with TRBJ2-1; 15 bases agree with TRBD2. The CDR3 spans 15 residues. CDR1 and CDR2 from the germline V gene are MNHEY and SVGAGI. The V gene end was trimmed by 6 bases and the J gene end by 10 bases; junction bases not matched to a gene: 7. CDR3 nucleotide sequence: TGTGCCAGCAGAGGAGGGACTAGCGGGGGGAGGGAGCAGTTCTTC. Protein product: CASRGGTSGGREQFF.

The chain links TRBV14 to TRBJ1-2; D is ambiguous. CDR1 and CDR2 from the germline V gene are SGHDN and FVKESK. The length of the CDR3 is 12 residues. The V end lost 4 bases, the J end lost 4 bases, and 7 bases lay between the germline ends. CDR3 residues: CASSRRGYGYTF. The CDR3 DNA is TGTGCCAGCAGCCGTAGAGGCTATGGCTACACCTTC.

The chain uses TRBV6-5 and TRBJ1-1; D not certain. V was shortened by 5 bases and J by 10 bases, with 14 bases between the two germline ends. The V gene's germline CDR1 is MNHEY and CDR2 SVGAGI. This CDR3 has 12 amino acids. The DNA of the CDR3 is TGTGCCAGCAGTCAACTATTCGCTGGAGCTTTCTTT. Protein product: CASSQLFAGAFF.

The rearrangement uses TRBV2 and TRBJ2-7; TRBD1 matches at 9 bases. The germline V gene encodes CDR1 SNHLY and CDR2 FYNNEI. The CDR3 is 13 residues long. The junction had 5 bases not matched to a gene; V was cut back by 4 bases and J by 7 bases. CDR3 protein: CASSVWTGVEQYF. CDR3 DNA sequence: TGTGCCAGCAGTGTCTGGACAGGGGTTGAGCAGTACTTC.

The chain carries TRBV6-1 and TRBJ1-5, with D tentatively TRBD1 (5 bases). The germline gives CDR1 MNHNS, CDR2 SASEGT. V lost 4 bases, J lost 8 bases, and 18 bases lay in between. The CDR3 is 15 residues long. In DNA, the CDR3 is TGTGCCAGCAGTGCCGCGGGGGGGAGGGTCGAGCCCCAGCATTTT. This translates into CASSAAGGRVEPQHF.

The genes are TRBV7-2 and TRBJ2-2; 9 bases are a match to TRBD2. This CDR3 comprises 17 residues. Germline CDR1 SGHTA, CDR2 FQGNSA. The V gene end was trimmed by 2 bases and the J gene end by 6 bases; junction bases not matched to a gene: 10. The CDR3 DNA follows: TGTGCCAGCAGCTTATTTCGCGGGGGGGCGGGGGCCGGGGAGCTGTTTTTT. Translation gives CASSLFRGGAGAGELFF. The full variable domain, with the rest looked up from reference TRBV7-2 and TRBJ2-2, is GAGVSQSPSNKVTEKGKDVELRCDPISGHTALYWYRQSLGQGLEFLIYFQGNSAPDKSGLPSDRFSAERTGGSVSTLTIQRTQQEDSAVYLCASSLFRGGAGAGELFFGEGSRLTVL.

This clone was detected only once. The V call is TRBV5-1, the J call TRBJ2-1; 13 positions agree with TRBD2. The length of the CDR3 is 15 residues. The V and J ends lost 4 bases and 6 bases, in that order; junction bases with no gene match: 4. Germline loops: CDR1 SGHRS, CDR2 YFSETQ. In DNA, the CDR3 is TGCGCCAGCAGCCCGGGACTAGCGGGGATCAATGAGCAGTTCTTC. Encoded protein: CASSPGLAGINEQFF. Drawing the rest from reference TRBV5-1 and TRBJ2-1, the complete variable domain is KAGVTQTPRYLIKTRGQQVTLSCSPISGHRSVSWYQQTPGQGLQFLFEYFSETQRNKGNFPGRFSGRQFSNSRSEMNVSTLELGDSALYLCASSPGLAGINEQFFGPGTRLTVL.

This clone has only one observation. The rearrangement uses TRBV5-4 and TRBJ2-1, with TRBD2 matching 11 bases. The CDR3 is 16 residues long. CDR1 is SGHNT, CDR2 YYREEE, per germline (reference sequence). With 1 base clipped from V and 4 bases from J, the junction kept 4 bases outside the gene matches. CDR3 coding DNA: TGTGCCAGCAGCTTGTCCCTAGCGGGGGGTTACAATGAGCAGTTCTTC. It yields the protein CASSLSLAGGYNEQFF. Complete variable domain (other parts from reference TRBV5-4 and TRBJ2-1): ETGVTQSPTHLIKTRGQQVTLRCSSQSGHNTVSWYQQALGQGPQFIFQYYREEENGRGNFPPRFSGLQFPNYSSELNVNALELDDSALYLCASSLSLAGGYNEQFFGPGTRLTVL.

This sequence joins TRBV6-5 and TRBJ2-3; possibly TRBD2 for D (5 bases). Germline lookup yields CDR1 MNHEY and CDR2 SVGAGI. CDR3 length: 14 residues. Trimming removed 6 bases from V and 3 bases from J, with 13 bases in between. In DNA form, the CDR3 reads TGTGCCAGCAGCCCCATCGGGGTTACAGATACGCAGTATTTT. It is translated as CASSPIGVTDTQYF.

The V gene is TRBV13, the J gene TRBJ1-1; D unresolved. The CDR3 runs 13 residues. Trimming took 2 bases from V and 4 from J, leaving 8 bases between them. Germline V gives CDR1 PRHDT, CDR2 FYEKMQ (reference sequence). The CDR3 region has the DNA TGTGCCAGCAGCTTACGACTAGGCACTGAAGCTTTCTTT. Translating gives CASSLRLGTEAFF.

This chain connects TRBV7-2 to TRBJ2-5; D is uncertain. Germline CDR1 SGHTA, CDR2 FQGNSA. The CDR3 has 18 amino acids. The V and J ends lost 4 bases and 5 bases respectively, with 26 bases between them. In DNA, the CDR3 is TGTGCCAGCAGCTCCCCTTTAAGAACCCGCAACATGCGGGAGACCCAGTACTTC. This gives the protein CASSSPLRTRNMRETQYF.

This clone has a handful of counts. The gene calls are TRBV7-8 and TRBJ2-5; weak D call: TRBD1 (6 bases). V lost 6 bases and J lost 4, with 12 bases in between. Germline-derived CDR1 and CDR2 are SGHVS and FQNEAQ. CDR3 size: 13 residues. The CDR3 is CASRRDRIETQYF. DNA of the CDR3: TGTGCCAGCAGAAGAGACAGGATAGAGACCCAGTACTTC.

Note on this clone: At one boundary the junction diverges from the germline segment, which might be a read error. This chain joins TRBV5-1 and TRBJ2-1, with TRBD2 identical over 7 bases. The germline CDR1 and CDR2 sequences are SGHRS and YFSETQ. The CDR3 consists of 13 residues. DNA for the CDR3: TGCGCCAGCAGCTTTACACCAGGGAGCGGGGCGGTCTTC. The encoded protein is CASSFTPGSGAVF.

The V gene is TRBV7-9, the J gene TRBJ2-7, with D perhaps TRBD1 (6 bases). CDR1 is SEHNR, CDR2 FQNEAQ, per germline (reference sequence). Trimming stripped 4 bases from V and 2 bases from J, with 12 bases between. The CDR3 consists of 14 residues. CDR3 amino acids: CASSWTAGPYEQYF. Written as DNA, the CDR3 is TGTGCCAGCAGCTGGACAGCCGGGCCCTACGAGCAGTACTTC.

Written as DNA, the CDR3 is TGTGCCAGTAGGATGGGGAGACTGGATTCACCCCTCCACTTT. As protein: CASRMGRLDSPLHF. The chain combines TRBV19 with TRBJ1-6; D unclear. This CDR3 has 14 amino acids. Trimming cost V 6 bases and J 8 bases, with 14 bases left between them. In germline, CDR1 is LNHDA, CDR2 SQIVND (reference sequence). Supplemented by reference TRBV19 and TRBJ1-6, the full variable domain reads DGGITQSPKYLFRKEGQNVTLSCEQNLNHDAMYWYRQDPGQGLRLIYYSQIVNDFQKGDIAEGYSVSREKKESFPLTVTSAQKNPTAFYLCASRMGRLDSPLHFGNGTRLTVT.

The rearrangement uses TRBV19 and TRBJ1-1; D unresolved. Germline CDR1 and CDR2: LNHDA and SQIVND (reference sequence). V was shortened by 7 bases and J by 1 base, with 13 bases between the two germline ends. The length of the CDR3 is 14 residues. The CDR3, as DNA: TGTGCCAGTAACCCGCGGTCTAGGAACACTGAAGCTTTCTTT. Translating gives CASNPRSRNTEAFF.

V is TRBV10-3 and J is TRBJ2-7; maybe TRBD2 (6 bases). The CDR3 loop spans 14 amino acids. Germline CDR1 is ENHRY and CDR2 is SYGVKD. Trimming took 8 bases from V and 0 from J, leaving 14 bases between them. CDR3: CAIAGQVSSYEQYF. The DNA for the CDR3 is TGTGCCATCGCGGGGCAGGTGAGCTCCTACGAGCAGTACTTC.

V gene TRBV6-4 combines with J gene TRBJ2-2, with TRBD1 matching 8 bases. The CDR3 runs to 16 residues. Trimming took 5 bases from V and 0 from J; bases not matched to a gene: 5. Germline lookup yields CDR1 MRHNA and CDR2 SNTAGT. In DNA, the CDR3 is TGTGCCAGCAGTCACAGGGGGACTTCGAACACCGGGGAGCTGTTTTTT. It yields the protein CASSHRGTSNTGELFF.

J is TRBJ2-1 and V is TRBV5-1, with TRBD2 identical over 14 bases. Germline V gene lookup returns CDR1 SGHRS and CDR2 YFSETQ. V was pared by 6 bases and J by 4 bases, with 12 bases of the junction left unmatched. This CDR3 has 18 amino acids. CDR3: CASTLGLAGGATYNEQFF. CDR3 in DNA: TGCGCCAGCACGTTAGGACTAGCGGGGGGCGCGACATACAATGAGCAGTTCTTC.

The J gene is TRBJ2-1, the V gene TRBV6-1, with D possibly matching TRBD2 (5 bases). Trimming pared 0 bases from V and 6 bases from J, leaving 21 bases between. The germline gives CDR1 MNHNS, CDR2 SASEGT. The CDR3 has 18 amino acids. The CDR3 sequence: CASSEAHGLYRTLNEQFF. CDR3 in DNA: TGTGCCAGCAGTGAAGCGCACGGCCTTTATAGGACTCTCAATGAGCAGTTCTTC.

The rearrangement links TRBV6-5 to TRBJ1-1; the D is unclear. Germline lookup yields CDR1 MNHEY and CDR2 SVGAGI. V was shortened by 2 bases and J by 1 base, with 8 bases between the two germline ends. The CDR3 covers 14 residues. The CDR3 DNA reads as TGTGCCAGCAGTTACCGGTGGAGGAACACTGAAGCTTTCTTT. Protein sequence: CASSYRWRNTEAFF.

This chain connects TRBV6-5 to TRBJ2-7; maybe TRBD1 (6 bases). This CDR3 region has 13 residues. The V end lost 4 bases, the J end lost 0 bases, and 7 bases lay between the germline ends. Germline V gene data show CDR1 as MNHEY and CDR2 as SVGAGI. CDR3 DNA: TGTGCCAGCAGTTTGACAGGCTCCTACGAGCAGTACTTC. Its translation is CASSLTGSYEQYF.

This clone was seen a handful of times. J is TRBJ1-2 and V is TRBV7-2; D is undetermined. The germline V gene encodes CDR1 SGHTA and CDR2 FQGNSA. The CDR3 spans 14 residues. The germline V and J ends were trimmed by 4 bases and 1 base, with 10 bases remaining between them. The DNA for the CDR3 is TGTGCCAGCAGCTCCGGTCAATTTAACTATGGCTACACCTTC. Its translation: CASSSGQFNYGYTF.

The rearrangement joins TRBV29-1 to TRBJ2-2; 10 positions agree with TRBD1. CDR1 and CDR2 (germline): SQVTM, ANQGSEA. The CDR3 spans 13 residues. The V segment lost 4 bases and the J segment 7 bases; nucleotides outside the gene matches: 3. The CDR3: CSVGTGGIGELFF. CDR3 in DNA: TGCAGCGTTGGGACAGGGGGTATCGGGGAGCTGTTTTTT.

A single count supports this clone. J is TRBJ2-7 and V is TRBV6-5; possible D gene TRBD2, 6 bases. Germline V gene data show CDR1 as MNHEY and CDR2 as SVGAGI. This CDR3 is 14 amino acids long. The V gene lost 6 bases and the J gene lost 7 bases, with 19 bases spanning the gap. In nucleotides, the CDR3 is TGTGCCAGCAGAGCTATTAGCGGTCTATGGGAGCAGTACTTC. It yields the protein CASRAISGLWEQYF.

The J gene is TRBJ1-2, the V gene TRBV5-4; 9 bases are shared with TRBD1. Germline V lookup: CDR1 SGHNT, CDR2 YYREEE (reference sequence). This CDR3 contains 15 residues. Trimming at V came to 4 bases and at J to 4 bases, leaving 8 bases not matched to a gene. As DNA, the CDR3 is TGTGCCAGCAGCGAGGGGGACAGGGAACTCTATGGCTACACCTTC. It translates to CASSEGDRELYGYTF.

The rearrangement uses TRBV5-4 and TRBJ2-3; 14 nucleotides line up with TRBD2. J lost 4 bases, V lost 0 bases, and 4 bases had no gene match. CDR3 length: 17 residues. CDR1 is SGHNT, CDR2 YYREEE, per germline (reference sequence). The CDR3 sequence is CASSLATTSGGADTQYF. In DNA, the CDR3 is TGTGCCAGCAGCTTGGCTACGACTAGCGGGGGGGCAGATACGCAGTATTTT.